The 20 T cell receptor beta chains listed next were all sequenced from one sample in a study of control samples from healthy donors and cancer patients. Here immunoSEQ multiplex PCR was the method, and the copy in TCRdb shows in-frame clones only, minus some. The table has approximately 100,000 clones, approximately 78% seen once. Input material: blood. The source is a man in his 60s in good health.

V is TRBV2 and J is TRBJ1-2; unclear D gene. Trimming pared 2 bases from V and 0 bases from J, leaving 10 bases between. In germline, CDR1 is SNHLY, CDR2 FYNNEI. This CDR3 contains 15 residues. The CDR3 region has the DNA TGTGCCAGCAGTGAACGGCAGGATTCTAACTATGGCTACACCTTC. Protein: CASSERQDSNYGYTF.

The table lists this clone with a count of one. V usage is TRBV2 and J usage is TRBJ1-4, with TRBD1 matching 10 bases. In germline, CDR1 is SNHLY, CDR2 FYNNEI. J was trimmed by 7 bases and V by 7 bases; bases with no gene match: 9. The CDR3 loop spans 15 amino acids. CDR3 sequence: CASTWGQGRSEKLFF. CDR3 nucleotide sequence: TGTGCCAGCACATGGGGACAGGGGAGAAGTGAAAAACTGTTTTTT.

A single count supports this clone. This chain joins TRBV7-9 and TRBJ2-2; D not resolved. CDR3 length equals 13 residues. Looked up from germline, CDR1 is SEHNR and CDR2 is FQNEAQ (reference sequence). V lost 1 base and J lost 6, with 6 bases in between. CDR3 sequence reads: CASSLGVAGELFF. The CDR3 DNA follows: TGTGCCAGCAGCTTAGGGGTGGCCGGGGAGCTGTTTTTT.

The V and J genes are TRBV19 and TRBJ2-2; 7 bases fit TRBD1. The CDR3 runs 13 residues. CDR1 LNHDA and CDR2 SQIVND come from the germline V gene (reference sequence). J gave up 6 bases and V 4 bases, and 2 bases lay outside the gene matches. For the CDR3, the DNA is TGTGCCAGTAGTACTACAGGGGCCGGGGAGCTGTTTTTT. As protein: CASSTTGAGELFF. Variable domain in full (rest from reference TRBV19 and TRBJ2-2): DGGITQSPKYLFRKEGQNVTLSCEQNLNHDAMYWYRQDPGQGLRLIYYSQIVNDFQKGDIAEGYSVSREKKESFPLTVTSAQKNPTAFYLCASSTTGAGELFFGEGSRLTVL.

The chain joins TRBV30 to TRBJ1-2; 8 bases line up with TRBD1. The CDR3 extends over 13 amino acids. Unmatched junction bases numbered 6, after V lost 3 bases and J lost 6 bases. Germline loops: CDR1 GTSNPN, CDR2 SVGIG (reference sequence). The CDR3 DNA follows: TGTGCCTGGAGCCCGGACAGGGACCATGGCTACACCTTC. Its translation: CAWSPDRDHGYTF.

This clone has just one count. J is TRBJ2-7 and V is TRBV7-6; TRBD2 agrees at 8 bases. The CDR3 is made up of 15 amino acids. Germline loops: CDR1 SGHVS, CDR2 FNYEAQ. Germline trimming cut 1 base from V and 3 bases from J; bases unmatched to any gene: 5. The CDR3 is CASSLGSGSLYEQYF. In DNA, the CDR3 is TGTGCCAGCAGCTTAGGGAGCGGGAGTCTCTACGAGCAGTACTTC.

This chain connects TRBV6-6 to TRBJ2-2; the D call may be TRBD1 or TRBD2 (5 bases each). The ends were cut back, 4 bases at V and 0 bases at J, with 12 bases in the middle. This CDR3 region has 16 residues. CDR1 and CDR2 from the germline V gene are MNHNY and SVGAGI (reference sequence). CDR3: CASSSGRYANTGELFF. The CDR3, as DNA: TGTGCCAGCAGTTCGGGGCGATACGCGAACACCGGGGAGCTGTTTTTT.

The chain combines TRBV15 with TRBJ2-6; D is unresolved. The CDR3 consists of 19 residues. From germline, CDR1 is LNHNV and CDR2 YYDKDF (reference sequence). V was pared by 1 base and J by 2 bases, with 18 bases between. The CDR3 DNA follows: TGTGCCACCAGCAGAGGCCCCAGTTCGGGCGTTCCTGGGGCCAACGTCCTGACTTTC. Its protein product is CATSRGPSSGVPGANVLTF.

A few counts support this clone. The V call is TRBV4-1, the J call TRBJ2-2; no clear D. The V gene lost 4 bases and the J gene lost 5 bases, with 5 bases spanning the gap. This CDR3 is built from 12 residues. Looked up from germline, CDR1 is MGHRA and CDR2 is YSYEKL. CDR3 region: CASSRGTGELFF. The CDR3 nucleotides are TGCGCCAGCAGCCGGGGAACCGGGGAGCTGTTTTTT.

This rearrangement joins TRBV7-4 to TRBJ2-7, with a weak D call TRBD1 (6 bases). CDR3 size: 18 residues. V was pared by 2 bases and J by 3 bases, with 23 bases between. In germline, CDR1 is SGHVT, CDR2 SQSDAQ. In DNA, the CDR3 is TGTGCCAGCAGCTTACAGGAGGATAGGGCAGGGGCTTTCTACGAGCAGTACTTC. Amino acids: CASSLQEDRAGAFYEQYF.

The chain combines TRBV6-5 with TRBJ2-1; D gene ambiguous. V was cut by 4 bases and J by 9 bases, with 10 bases left in between. Germline V CDR1 and CDR2: MNHEY, SVGAGI. The CDR3 has 12 amino acids. The CDR3 region is CASSLGGGEQFF. CDR3 nucleotide sequence: TGTGCCAGCAGTTTAGGTGGTGGTGAGCAGTTCTTC.

This sequence joins TRBV19 and TRBJ2-5; D possibly uses TRBD1 or TRBD2 (5 bases each). CDR1 is LNHDA and CDR2 is SQIVND in the germline V gene (reference sequence). V lost 1 base to trimming and J lost 4 bases, with 13 bases between them. The CDR3 sequence is 15 residues long. CDR3 amino acids: CASSIGDLLGETQYF. The CDR3 nucleotides are TGTGCCAGTAGTATAGGGGACCTCTTGGGAGAGACCCAGTACTTC. The full variable domain, rest sourced from reference TRBV19 and TRBJ2-5, is DGGITQSPKYLFRKEGQNVTLSCEQNLNHDAMYWYRQDPGQGLRLIYYSQIVNDFQKGDIAEGYSVSREKKESFPLTVTSAQKNPTAFYLCASSIGDLLGETQYFGPGTRLLVL.

A few counts support this clone. The chain is built from TRBV18 and TRBJ2-1; TRBD2 matches 8 bases. Germline CDR1 and CDR2: KGHSH and LQKENI. The CDR3 is made up of 18 amino acids. Germline trimming cut 3 bases from V and 8 bases from J; bases unmatched to any gene: 18. The CDR3 DNA follows: TGTGCCAGCTCACCCCCTCGGGGGGGGACCCCTGGGGAGGATGAGCAGTTCTTC. Residues: CASSPPRGGTPGEDEQFF. The full variable domain, completed using reference TRBV18 and TRBJ2-1, is NAGVMQNPRHLVRRRGQEARLRCSPMKGHSHVYWYRQLPEEGLKFMVYLQKENIIDESGMPKERFSAEFPKEGPSILRIQQVVRGDSAAYFCASSPPRGGTPGEDEQFFGPGTRLTVL.

The chain has TRBV6-5 and TRBJ1-5, with D perhaps matching TRBD1 (6 bases). Looked up from germline, CDR1 is MNHEY and CDR2 is SVGAGI. The length of the CDR3 is 14 residues. V lost 6 bases and J lost 2, with 11 bases in between. The CDR3: CASRLNRGNQPQHF. CDR3 in DNA: TGTGCCAGCAGGCTTAACAGGGGCAATCAGCCCCAGCATTTT.

The chain joins TRBV21-1 to TRBJ2-2; the D call in the table, TRBD1, was not verified against the DNA. TRBV21-1 is a listed pseudogene. The CDR3 totals 16 residues. CDR3 DNA sequence: TGTGCCAGCTGTTCCGGACAGGGGGTAACCCCCGGGGAGCTGTTTTTT. Its translation is CASCSGQGVTPGELFF.

The CDR3 nucleotides read TGTGCCAGCAGTAGAGAGACAGTGACTAATCAGCCCCAGCATTTT. Amino acids: CASSRETVTNQPQHF. The V gene is TRBV2, the J gene TRBJ1-5, with D possibly TRBD1 on 5 matching bases. Trimming pared 5 bases from V and 4 bases from J, leaving 15 bases between. The CDR3 sequence is 15 residues long. Germline CDR1 SNHLY, CDR2 FYNNEI.

The chain recombines TRBV5-5 with TRBJ2-7, with D unresolved. The germline V gene has CDR1 SGHKS and CDR2 YYEKEE (reference sequence). The CDR3 sequence is 15 residues long. The V gene lost 1 base and the J gene lost 4 bases, with 15 bases spanning the gap. The CDR3 DNA reads TGTGCCAGCAGCTTGAACGCCCTTCTGAATTACGAGCAGTACTTC. This translates into CASSLNALLNYEQYF.

A single count supports this clone. The rearrangement joins TRBV7-8 to TRBJ1-5; D is unresolved. V lost 6 bases, J lost 4 bases, and 10 bases lay in between. Germline V CDR1 and CDR2: SGHVS, FQNEAQ. The CDR3 length is 13 residues. The DNA of the CDR3 is TGTGCCAGCAGTCACTTGTGGAATCAGCCCCAGCATTTT. This gives the protein CASSHLWNQPQHF.

This sequence joins TRBV6-1 and TRBJ2-5; TRBD1 might be the D (5 bases). The CDR3 is made up of 15 amino acids. Germline-derived CDR1 and CDR2 are MNHNS and SASEGT. The V gene lost 1 base and the J gene lost 0 bases, with 9 bases spanning the gap. As DNA, the CDR3 is TGTGCCAGCAGTGAAGGCGACAGAAACCAAGAGACCCAGTACTTC. It specifies CASSEGDRNQETQYF.

This chain uses TRBV6-1 with TRBJ1-1; D is unresolved. V lost 2 bases, J lost 1 base, and 8 bases lay in between. Germline CDR1 MNHNS, CDR2 SASEGT. The CDR3 is 14 residues long. DNA for the CDR3: TGTGCCAGCAGTGAACATACCGAGAACACTGAAGCTTTCTTT. Translated: CASSEHTENTEAFF.